This T cell receptor (beta chain) was captured in a study of cytomegalovirus exposure and HLA in healthy donors. The germline gives CDR1 MNHEY, CDR2 SVGAGI. The CDR3 extends over 16 amino acids. Germline trimming cut 2 bases from V and 5 bases from J; bases unmatched to any gene: 9. PCR amplification relied on 60 Vbeta primers (plus 13 Jbeta primers). Sequencing was performed with immunoSEQ multiplex PCR; in TCRdb, only in-frame clones are kept and a portion is missing. This sample's clone table lists around 80,000 clones. About this clone itself: The antigen remains unidentified.

Broader study findings: The likely origin of a cluster of highly shared sequence variants was a sequencing artifact. Equally common other TCR beta chains were less clonally expanded than HLA-associated ones, a later analysis found. Associated with HLA alleles at 0.05 false discovery rate in a later analysis were 17,000 or so TCR beta sequences.

The chain combines TRBV6-5 with TRBJ1-2; 9 nucleotides agree with TRBD1. The sequence derives from a boy between 5 and 17 years old in good health and CMV-seronegative. Source material: PBMCs. The chain's CDR3 is CASSYLGQGQGYGYTF. In nucleotides, the CDR3 is TGTGCCAGCAGTTACCTCGGACAGGGGCAAGGGTATGGCTACACCTTC.